Listed here are 19 T cell receptor beta chains from one sample, sequenced in a study of CD8+ T cells in alopecia areata. This sample's treatment: oral pan-JAK inhibitor, 5-10 mg twice daily. Extracted RNA was reverse transcribed into cDNA, the sequencing template. Sequenced by immunoSEQ multiplex PCR; TCRdb stores in-frame clones only, minus some. The sample consists of around 200,000 clones, under 70% of them appearing once. The sample in question was CD4+ T cells sorted from blood, obtained at week 4, from a patient treated with tofacitinib. Receptor source: a human donor with alopecia areata.

Only a few counts were recorded for this clone. The gene calls are TRBV29-1 and TRBJ1-1, with D unresolved. Per germline, CDR1 SQVTM and CDR2 ANQGSEA. The CDR3 runs to 13 residues. V was shortened by 2 bases and J by 1 base, with 8 bases between the two germline ends. The CDR3 DNA reads TGCAGCGTTGAATCCCACAAGAACACTGAAGCTTTCTTT. Its protein is CSVESHKNTEAFF.

This chain links TRBV6-5 with TRBJ1-2, with D perhaps TRBD1 (5 bases). The CDR3 is 13 amino acids. V shed 2 bases and J shed 5 bases, with 9 bases lying between them. Germline assignment: CDR1 MNHEY and CDR2 SVGAGI. The DNA of the CDR3 is TGTGCCAGCAGTTACAGGGCAGGGTATGGCTACACCTTC. As protein: CASSYRAGYGYTF.

The rearrangement links TRBV7-2 to TRBJ1-2, with D unresolved. Germline CDR1 SGHTA, CDR2 FQGNSA. V dropped 4 bases and J dropped 4 bases, with 10 bases sitting between them. The CDR3 is made up of 13 amino acids. The CDR3 region is CASSSEGSYGYTF. CDR3 coding DNA: TGTGCCAGCAGCTCGGAGGGAAGCTATGGCTACACCTTC.

The V gene is TRBV29-1, the J gene TRBJ2-5; D uncertain. The germline V gene encodes CDR1 SQVTM and CDR2 ANQGSEA. V lost 6 bases and J 2 bases, leaving 7 bases between the germline ends. The CDR3 contains 11 residues. CDR3 sequence reads: CSVRDQETQYF. CDR3 in DNA: TGCAGCGTGAGAGATCAAGAGACCCAGTACTTC.

The rearrangement links TRBV6-5 to TRBJ2-1; 7 positions agree with TRBD1. V dropped 7 bases and J dropped 10; count of bases not matched to a gene: 16. The CDR3 runs 15 residues. Germline V gene data show CDR1 as MNHEY and CDR2 as SVGAGI. The CDR3 protein is CASTTRDSLGREQFF. The CDR3 DNA sequence: TGTGCCAGCACAACCCGGGACAGCCTGGGAAGAGAGCAGTTCTTC.

The V call is TRBV5-4, the J call TRBJ2-3; D is unresolved. With 4 bases removed from V and 2 bases from J, the gap between germline ends came to 11 bases. The V gene's germline CDR1 is SGHNT and CDR2 YYREEE (reference sequence). The CDR3 contains 14 residues. The CDR3, as DNA: TGTGCCAGCAGCCCCCAGTGGGACACAGATACGCAGTATTTT. It yields the protein CASSPQWDTDTQYF.

This clone appeared a single time. This chain joins TRBV29-1 and TRBJ1-2; 9 positions match TRBD1. Germline loops: CDR1 SQVTM, CDR2 ANQGSEA. J was trimmed by 4 bases and V by 2 bases; bases with no gene match: 8. The CDR3 consists of 15 residues. The CDR3 loop reads CSVENERQGVYGYTF. In DNA, the CDR3 is TGCAGCGTTGAAAATGAGAGACAGGGGGTCTATGGCTACACCTTC.

The sample holds a few counts of this clone. This chain connects TRBV29-1 to TRBJ2-2, with D hard to call. Germline-derived CDR1 and CDR2 are SQVTM and ANQGSEA. V lost 6 bases and J 4 bases, leaving 15 bases between the germline ends. The CDR3 runs 14 residues. The CDR3, as DNA: TGCAGCGTCAGACGAGAGACGGGCACCGGGGAGCTGTTTTTT. Protein: CSVRRETGTGELFF.

This clone was picked up one time. V is TRBV6-1 and J is TRBJ1-1, with D possibly being TRBD1 (5 bases). CDR1 and CDR2 (germline): MNHNS, SASEGT. V was pared by 2 bases and J by 4 bases, with 8 bases between. CDR3 length equals 13 residues. The CDR3 nucleotides read TGTGCCAGCAGTGAACGGGGCCTCACTGAAGCTTTCTTT. It translates to CASSERGLTEAFF.

This clone was seen only a few times. The chain's CDR3 is CAWSVLGASEAFF. The CDR3 coding sequence is TGTGCCTGGAGTGTACTCGGGGCCTCCGAAGCTTTCTTT. The chain is built from TRBV30 and TRBJ1-1; a weak D match, TRBD1 (5 bases). Germline CDR1 reads GTSNPN; CDR2 reads SVGIG (reference sequence). V was cut by 0 bases and J by 8 bases, with 13 bases left in between. This CDR3 region has 13 residues.

This clone showed up just a few times. This chain uses TRBV7-2 with TRBJ2-3; D gene unclear. The V gene's germline CDR1 is SGHTA and CDR2 FQGNSA. CDR3 length: 14 residues. Trimming cost V 3 bases and J 3 bases, with 10 bases left between them. DNA of the CDR3: TGTGCCAGCAGCTTCTCAGAGGCGACAGATACGCAGTATTTT. Its translation is CASSFSEATDTQYF.

This clone has a handful of counts. The chain recombines TRBV7-2 with TRBJ1-4, with a weak D call TRBD1 (6 bases). This CDR3 comprises 15 residues. Germline CDR1 is SGHTA and CDR2 is FQGNSA. The V and J ends lost 5 bases and 6 bases respectively, with 16 bases between them. CDR3 in DNA: TGTGCCAGCAGCCAGCCAGGGGTGGGCGATGAAAAACTGTTTTTT. Its protein product is CASSQPGVGDEKLFF.

This clone was seen a single time. The CDR3 reads CASSSPELTQYF. The CDR3 DNA sequence: TGTGCCAGCAGCTCCCCTGAGCTAACCCAGTACTTC. The rearrangement links TRBV11-2 to TRBJ2-5; no clear D. The CDR3 has 12 amino acids. Germline CDR1 and CDR2: SGHAT and FQNNGV. The V end lost 4 bases, the J end lost 8 bases, and 11 bases lay between the germline ends.

V gene TRBV15 combines with J gene TRBJ2-7; 9 bases align to TRBD1. Germline trimming cut 0 bases from V and 6 bases from J; bases unmatched to any gene: 6. CDR1 is LNHNV and CDR2 is YYDKDF in the germline V gene (reference sequence). The CDR3 contains 15 residues. The CDR3 coding sequence is TGTGCCACCAGCAGAGACCGGGACAGGGTATCCGAGCAGTACTTC. Residues: CATSRDRDRVSEQYF.

This chain's CDR3 is CASRRDRASSGANVLTF. In DNA, the CDR3 is TGTGCCAGTAGGAGGGACAGGGCTTCCTCTGGGGCCAACGTCCTGACTTTC. The chain links TRBV19 to TRBJ2-6; 9 nucleotides align to TRBD1. The junction had 6 bases not matched to a gene; V was cut back by 6 bases and J by 0 bases. The CDR3 is 17 amino acids. Germline loops: CDR1 LNHDA, CDR2 SQIVND (reference sequence).

The rearrangement links TRBV7-2 to TRBJ1-5; a weak D match, TRBD1 (6 bases). V gave up 4 bases and J gave up 3 bases, with 13 bases separating them. The germline V gene has CDR1 SGHTA and CDR2 FQGNSA. This CDR3 is 15 amino acids long. This CDR3 reads CASSSWGGPNQPQHF. CDR3 nucleotide sequence: TGTGCCAGCAGCTCTTGGGGGGGCCCCAATCAGCCCCAGCATTTT.

This clone has a handful of counts. The genes are TRBV11-2 and TRBJ2-2; D is unresolved. The CDR3 runs to 13 residues. V lost 9 bases and J 2 bases, leaving 10 bases between the germline ends. Germline loops: CDR1 SGHAT, CDR2 FQNNGV. The CDR3 region is CASAPRNTGELFF. CDR3 coding DNA: TGTGCCAGTGCACCGCGAAACACCGGGGAGCTGTTTTTT.

V usage is TRBV6-5 and J usage is TRBJ2-5; tentatively, D is TRBD1 (5 bases). Trimming pared 2 bases from V and 5 bases from J, leaving 9 bases between. The length of the CDR3 is 13 residues. Germline-derived CDR1 and CDR2 are MNHEY and SVGAGI. The CDR3 DNA is TGTGCCAGCAGTTACCAGGGTGGCGAGACCCAGTACTTC. Its translation: CASSYQGGETQYF.

This chain's CDR3 is CASRQGNTNYGYTF. CDR3 in DNA: TGTGCCAGTCGACAGGGGAACACTAACTATGGCTACACCTTC. The chain is built from TRBV10-3 and TRBJ1-2; 8 bases agree with TRBD1. CDR3 length: 14 amino acids. J was trimmed by 0 bases and V by 10 bases; bases with no gene match: 7. CDR1 is ENHRY and CDR2 is SYGVKD in the germline V gene.